Listed here are 13 T cell receptor beta chains from one sample, sequenced in a study of regulatory T cells in long-lasting Graves disease. Through Arm-PCR of CDR3 regions and iRepertoire HTBI primers, TCR beta libraries were built. TCRdb analysed the multiplex PCR reads with MiXCR anew, one entry per CDR3 protein. The sample includes around 400,000 distinct CDR3 sequences, about an eighth of them seen just once. Time point denoted: newly diagnosed GD, antithyroid drugs for less than 3 months. RNA from PBMCs was the source of the TCR library. The same data also contributed to another study, on T cells in Graves' hyperthyroidism and ophthalmopathy.

The source material was peripheral blood mononuclear cells (PBMCs), sampled at new diagnosis, from a patient treated with antithyroid drugs. The receptors were gathered from a woman aged 18-35 years with Graves disease.

The table lists this clonotype with a few counts. This chain links TRBV19 with TRBJ2-1; no clear D. This CDR3 is built from 14 residues. Trimming removed 3 bases from V and 0 bases from J, with 6 bases in between. Germline values: CDR1 LNHDA, CDR2 SQIVND (reference sequence). The CDR3, as DNA: TGTGCCAGTAGTATTTGGGACTCCTACAATGAGCAGTTCTTC. Its translation is CASSIWDSYNEQFF.

This clonotype was seen ten or more times. V usage is TRBV30 and J usage is TRBJ2-1; D is uncertain. Trimming left V 1 base short and J 2 bases short, with 9 bases between. Germline V gives CDR1 GTSNPN, CDR2 SVGIG (reference sequence). The CDR3 runs to 14 residues. The chain's CDR3 is CAWSAEAAYNEQFF. The CDR3 DNA is TGTGCCTGGAGTGCCGAAGCTGCCTACAATGAGCAGTTCTTC. The whole variable domain, remainder taken from reference TRBV30 and TRBJ2-1, is SQTIHQWPATLVQPVGSPLSLECTVEGTSNPNLYWYRQAAGRGLQLLFYSVGIGQISSEVPQNLSASRPQDRQFILSSKKLLLSDSGFYLCAWSAEAAYNEQFFGPGTRLTVL.

This clonotype was recorded at least ten times. This chain connects TRBV29-1 to TRBJ2-5, with D unresolved. Germline V gives CDR1 SQVTM, CDR2 ANQGSEA. V was clipped by 3 bases and J by 1 base, with 6 bases between them. This CDR3 has 12 amino acids. CDR3 DNA: TGCAGCGTTGACGTGATCCAAGAGACCCAGTACTTC. It codes for CSVDVIQETQYF.

This clonotype was seen many times. This chain uses TRBV6-1 with TRBJ1-2, with no clear D. The CDR3 is made up of 14 amino acids. V lost 6 bases and J 4 bases, leaving 15 bases between the germline ends. Germline CDR1 reads MNHNS; CDR2 reads SASEGT. Here the CDR3 DNA reads TGTGCCAGCAGCATGGTGGGAGGGAGCTATGGCTACACCTTC. It yields the protein CASSMVGGSYGYTF.

This clonotype was detected many times. The J gene is TRBJ2-4, the V gene TRBV6-1; 9 positions match TRBD1. After removal of 6 bases from V and 7 bases from J, the junction contained 7 bases not matched to a gene. The CDR3 extends over 14 amino acids. Germline V CDR1 and CDR2: MNHNS, SASEGT. This chain's CDR3 is CASSNLQGANIQYF. CDR3 nucleotides: TGTGCCAGCAGCAACTTACAGGGGGCCAACATTCAGTACTTC.

Many counts were recorded for this clonotype. CDR3 loop: CASSSDDGYEQYV. The CDR3 coding sequence is TGTGCCAGCAGCTCAGATGATGGGTACGAGCAGTACGTC. This chain uses TRBV7-2 with TRBJ2-7; no reliable D call. This CDR3 spans 13 amino acids. Germline-derived CDR1 and CDR2 are SGHTA and FQGNSA. V lost 4 bases, J lost 4 bases, and 11 bases lay in between.

This clonotype was seen repeatedly, ten times or more. V is TRBV2 and J is TRBJ1-5; no reliable D call. Per germline, CDR1 SNHLY and CDR2 FYNNEI. This CDR3 contains 16 residues. V lost 6 bases, J lost 5 bases, and 20 bases lay in between. The CDR3 loop reads CASRAGPGTRDQPQHF. The DNA for the CDR3 is TGTGCCAGCAGGGCTGGTCCCGGCACTAGAGATCAGCCCCAGCATTTT.

There are many counts of this clonotype. The V call is TRBV28, the J call TRBJ1-1; tentative D call: TRBD1 (5 bases). This CDR3 has 15 amino acids. V dropped 6 bases and J dropped 1 base, with 15 bases sitting between them. Germline V gene data show CDR1 as MDHEN and CDR2 as SYDVKM. CDR3 in DNA: TGTGCCAGCAGCCCCCTGGGGGGAGGGAACACTGAAGCTTTCTTT. Its protein is CASSPLGGGNTEAFF.

On this clonotype itself: One base away lies a much larger clone, so this may be a sequencing read error. This chain joins TRBV20-1 and TRBJ2-3, with D tentatively TRBD2 (6 bases). The end of the DNA fits TRBJ2-7 better, so the J call may be wrong. Germline CDR1 reads DFQATT; CDR2 reads SNEGSKA (reference sequence). The CDR3 length is 13 residues. In DNA form, the CDR3 reads TGCAGTGCTAGAGACGAGGGACTCTACGAGCAGTACTTC. Residues: CSARDEGLYEQYF.

The V call is TRBV4-1, the J call TRBJ1-6, with 7 bases identical to TRBD1. J was trimmed by 9 bases and V by 1 base; bases with no gene match: 27. The CDR3 runs to 22 residues. Germline lookup yields CDR1 MGHRA and CDR2 YSYEKL. The CDR3 loop is CASSQVLGWTGLPLLAGSPLHF. Here the CDR3 DNA reads TGCGCCAGCAGCCAAGTGCTGGGTTGGACAGGTTTACCCTTATTAGCCGGTTCACCCCTCCACTTT.

The V gene is TRBV12-3 or TRBV12-4, the J gene TRBJ2-4, with D possibly matching TRBD2 (6 bases). This CDR3 is 15 amino acids long. V lost 6 bases and J lost 9, with 21 bases in between. CDR3 sequence: CASRRGGRGNGIQYF. The CDR3 DNA reads TGTGCCAGCAGACGCGGCGGACGGGGGAATGGCATTCAGTACTTC.

There are many counts of this clonotype. The chain couples TRBV28 to TRBJ2-7; possibly TRBD1 for D (5 bases). V lost 3 bases and J 2 bases, leaving 8 bases between the germline ends. The CDR3 runs to 13 residues. CDR1 is MDHEN, CDR2 SYDVKM, per germline. The CDR3 spells CASSLVGPYEQYF. The DNA of the CDR3 is TGTGCCAGCAGTTTGGTGGGGCCCTACGAGCAGTACTTC.

This clonotype showed up many times. The V gene is TRBV6-5, the J gene TRBJ2-2; no firm D call. Germline V gene sequence: CDR1 MNHEY, CDR2 SVGAGI. The CDR3 consists of 14 residues. The V end lost 3 bases, the J end lost 3 bases, and 8 bases lay between the germline ends. CDR3 residues: CASSYDRDTGELFF. The CDR3 DNA reads TGTGCCAGCAGTTATGACCGGGACACCGGGGAGCTGTTTTTT.